The TCR beta chain under discussion was sequenced for a study of T-cell reconstitution after alpha-beta-depleted transplantation in children. General study results and limits: Surviving recipient T cells and thymic progenitors accounted for the high day-60 TCRbeta diversity observed in some patients. Reportedly, only several hundred clones from non-depleted graft cells drove alpha-beta T-cell counts at about two months. After one year, T-cell counts and TCRbeta diversity mostly came from new T cells.

The CDR3 consists of 15 residues. Germline assignment: CDR1 MNHEY and CDR2 SMNVEV (reference sequence). Between the trimmed V and J ends, which lost 10 bases and 0 bases, there was a span of 17 bases. This clonotype showed up many times. What it recognizes is unknown. Unique molecular identifiers were incorporated into the prepared TCRbeta library. Each CDR3 protein gets one entry after TCRdb re-called the PCR reads with MiXCR. The table includes around 270,000 distinct CDR3 sequences, over 9.5% detected once. The chain links TRBV27 to TRBJ2-3, with TRBD1 as a possible D gene (6 bases). The starting material was PBMCs, obtained before TCRalphabeta/CD19-depleted stem cell transplant. The source of this sequence is a boy younger than two with acute myeloid leukemia, due to receive a stem cell transplant. The CDR3 DNA reads TGTGCCACTTCACGGACAGTCTTAAGCACAGATACGCAGTATTTT. Translation: CATSRTVLSTDTQYF.